A selection of T cell receptor beta chains follows, all from one sample in a study of Ad26.COV2.S vaccination and SARS-CoV-2 variants. Profiling relied on immunoSEQ multiplex PCR, and the TCRdb table lists in-frame clones only, not all of them. The sample holds 200,000 to 300,000 clones, 88% seen once. The sample consisted of peripheral blood, taken in a trial of Ad26.COV2.S vaccine versus placebo. These receptors all stem from a person aged 18 to 65 who received the Ad26.COV2.S COVID-19 vaccine or a placebo. CDR3s include the opening cysteine and the closing phenylalanine or tryptophan. D genes are given only for firm matches. Only some rows state a clone size, as once, few, many or a class for expanded clones.

TGCGCCAGCAGCACCGGACTTACCGGACAGCCCCAGCATTTT	CASSTGLTGQPQHF	TRBV5-1	TRBJ1-5	.	.
TGTGCCAGCAGCCATCCCACGACAGGGCTCAATGAGCAGTTCTTC	CASSHPTTGLNEQFF	TRBV7-6	TRBJ2-1	.	TRBD1
TGCGCCAGCACCCGAGGGAACAGGCCCAATGAGCAGTTCTTC	CASTRGNRPNEQFF	TRBV5-1	TRBJ2-1	.	.
TGTGCCAGCAGTGGATTACAGGGGACTGAAGCTTTCTTT	CASSGLQGTEAFF	TRBV25-1	TRBJ1-1	.	TRBD1
TGTGCCACCAGTGATTCCTCCGGGGTCCTTTCCTACAATGAGCAGTTCTTC	CATSDSSGVLSYNEQFF	TRBV24-1	TRBJ2-1	once	.
TGTGCCAGCAGCCGTACACCCCCCGGGACAGGGGACTACTACAATGAGCAGTTCTTC	CASSRTPPGTGDYYNEQFF	TRBV3-1/TRBV3-2	TRBJ2-1	.	TRBD1
TGTGCCAGCAGTACAGGACTAGCGGGAGACCCCAATTCGAACACCGGGGAGCTGTTTTTT	CASSTGLAGDPNSNTGELFF	TRBV6-2/TRBV6-3	TRBJ2-2	.	TRBD2
TGTGCCAGCAGCTTACCCTATGGCTACACCTTC	CASSLPYGYTF	TRBV7-2	TRBJ1-2	.	.
TGTGCCAGCAGTGTCTGGGACAGGGGGGATAACACCGGGGAGCTGTTTTTT	CASSVWDRGDNTGELFF	TRBV6-1	TRBJ2-2	.	TRBD1
TGTGCCAGCAGTTACAGGCGGGCCACTAGCACAGATACGCAGTATTTT	CASSYRRATSTDTQYF	TRBV6-2/TRBV6-3	TRBJ2-3	.	.
TGTGCCAGCAGTTTAGTAACTCAGGAGCAGTACTTC	CASSLVTQEQYF	TRBV12-3/TRBV12-4	TRBJ2-7	.	.
TGTGCCAGCAGCGCGGACAGGGGGTTTTCACCCCTCCACTTT	CASSADRGFSPLHF	TRBV7-9	TRBJ1-6	.	TRBD1
TGCGCCAGCAGCTTGGACGGGGGCTATGAAAAACTGTTTTTT	CASSLDGGYEKLFF	TRBV5-1	TRBJ1-4	.	.
TGTGCCAGCGGGACTAGCGGGAGTGGGTCCTACGAGCAGTACTTC	CASGTSGSGSYEQYF	TRBV2	TRBJ2-7	.	TRBD2
TGTGCCAGCAGCGTAATAGTACCTGGGGGGGGGAACAATGAGCAGTTCTTC	CASSVIVPGGGNNEQFF	TRBV27	TRBJ2-1	.	TRBD2
TGTGCCAGCAGCTCCGGGGCGGGGGTTGGGGAAAAACTGTTTTTT	CASSSGAGVGEKLFF	TRBV9	TRBJ1-4	.	.
TGTGCCAGCAGCCGGCAGAACTATGGCTACACCTTC	CASSRQNYGYTF	TRBV3-1/TRBV3-2	TRBJ1-2	.	.
TGTGCCAGCAGCCCCCTAGCGGGGATCTACGAGCAGTACTTC	CASSPLAGIYEQYF	TRBV7-9	TRBJ2-7	.	TRBD2
TGTGCCAGCAGTCCCCCGGGACTAGCGGGGAGAGGGGACTACGAGCAGTACTTC	CASSPPGLAGRGDYEQYF	TRBV27	TRBJ2-7	.	TRBD2
TGTGCCAGCAGACGACCTGGGGTGGGCACAGATACGCAGTATTTT	CASRRPGVGTDTQYF	TRBV7-2	TRBJ2-3	.	.
TGTGCCAGCAGCCACTCCCTACTAGCGGGGGGCGGTAATTCCTACGAGCAGTACTTC	CASSHSLLAGGGNSYEQYF	TRBV4-2	TRBJ2-7	.	TRBD2
TGTGCCAGCACCCTCCCGGGAGTACTATATGGCTACACCTTC	CASTLPGVLYGYTF	TRBV14	TRBJ1-2	.	.
TGTGCCAGCAGCCACACCCCCGGGGAGACCCAGTACTTC	CASSHTPGETQYF	TRBV6-6	TRBJ2-5	.	.
TGTGCCAGCTCACAAGGACAGTCTAGGGGAGCTTTCTTT	CASSQGQSRGAFF	TRBV18	TRBJ1-1	.	.
TGTGCCAGCAGCTTCGACAGGGTGAGGGAGACCCAGTACTTC	CASSFDRVRETQYF	TRBV7-9	TRBJ2-5	.	TRBD1
TGTGCCAGCAGCTCGTTCATAACCGGGACAGGGGCCCACGAGCAGTACTTC	CASSSFITGTGAHEQYF	TRBV5-6	TRBJ2-7	once	TRBD1
TGCGCCAGCAGTCAATCTGGGGGCAGTACCTCCTACGAGCAGTACTTC	CASSQSGGSTSYEQYF	TRBV23-1	TRBJ2-7	.	.
TGTGCCAGCAGCGTAGCGGTACGTGGGGCCGGCACAGATACGCAGTATTTT	CASSVAVRGAGTDTQYF	TRBV9	TRBJ2-3	.	.
TGTGCCAGCAGCCCACCCGGGGCCTCAAACGCGAATGAGCAGTTCTTC	CASSPPGASNANEQFF	TRBV5-4	TRBJ2-1	.	.
TGTGCCAGCAGCCTTCCCCGGGGGAATTCACCCCTCCACTTT	CASSLPRGNSPLHF	TRBV5-6	TRBJ1-6	once	.
TGTGCCAGCAGCGACGGGACAGGGGTAAATTCTAATGGCTACACCTTC	CASSDGTGVNSNGYTF	TRBV28	TRBJ1-2	.	TRBD1